This T cell receptor (beta chain) was sequenced during a study of vaccination and CD4 T cells after COVID-19. At the level of the study: Post-vaccine sampling followed dose two by a median roughly 74 days (range 14 to 241). SARS-CoV-2, HCoV-NL63, HCoV-OC43 and HCoV-229E supplied the overlapping spike peptides used to stimulate cells. No peptide, an HIV-1 Nef pool, or a CEFX pool was what each control culture received.

This clonotype was found once. The antigen is unknown. An Oncomine TCR Beta short-read assay was used to sequence the DNA from cultured CD4+ T cells. TCRdb re-derived calls from the PCR reads in MiXCR, one entry per CDR3 protein. Counted here are 6,000 to 6,500 distinct CDR3 sequences, 43% occurring once; the ten biggest clones make up around two fifths. Treatment indicated: roughly 11-day PBMC culture with coronavirus spike peptide pools or control peptides (ViraFEST assay). From the unexposed donor, CD4+ T cells were collected ahead of the COVID-19 pandemic (2011-2018). The CDR3 contains 14 residues. The germline gives CDR1 MGHRA, CDR2 YSYEKL. With V trimmed by 0 bases and J by 9 bases, 4 bases remained unmatched.

Input material: CD4+ T cells from blood, cultured in vitro. The V call is TRBV4-1, the J call TRBJ2-1, with 8 bases that match TRBD1. The clonotype was recovered from a human donor in good health. CDR3 amino acids: CASSQEPGGTEQFF. CDR3 DNA: TGCGCCAGCAGCCAAGAACCAGGGGGCACTGAGCAGTTCTTC.